What follows describes a single T cell receptor beta chain. Antigen specificity is unknown. This entry comes from a study of T cell repertoires in cytomegalovirus infection. Study-wide context: Recently identified HLA-C-restricted and well-studied HLA-B-restricted CMV epitopes were used. Indications of both CMV infection and matching HLA type were provided by public TCR beta signatures.

Notes on the study in general: Public TCR beta family frequency separated CMV-and-HLA carriers, including in an independent cohort. HLA-C-restricted CMV-specific TCR beta clonotypes prevailed in the ex vivo response.

The CDR3 loop spans 15 amino acids. Between the trimmed V and J ends, which lost 1 base and 5 bases, there was a span of 11 bases. CDR1 and CDR2 (germline): SGHVS, FQNEAQ. In TCRdb, the reads were re-called with MiXCR into one record per CDR3 protein. This table has fewer than 950,000 distinct CDR3 sequences, less than 35% appearing once. This specimen was cultured CD8+ T cells from PBMCs, taken from culture after CMV antigen stimulation. The chain has TRBV7-8 and TRBJ2-2; a possible D gene is TRBD2 (6 bases). This receptor was obtained from a human donor in good health (CMV status not recorded). Some clones in this sample may be carry-over from other donors' samples. The CDR3 region has the DNA TGTGCCAGCAGCTTAGGGCGGAGGGGAACCGGGGAGCTGTTTTTT. Translation: CASSLGRRGTGELFF.